A single sample is the source of the 15 T cell receptor beta chains below, sequenced in a study of CD8 T cells in Susac syndrome. Random hexamers primed reverse transcription of about 0.5 to 1 ug RNA. One entry per CDR3 protein results from TCRdb running MiXCR on the immunoSEQ multiplex PCR reads. The table lists some 260,000 distinct CDR3 sequences, 80% to 90% of them singletons. Sequencing input: CD8+ T cells from PBMCs. Receptor source: a human donor with multiple sclerosis.

This clonotype was seen just once. The chain links TRBV29-1 to TRBJ2-6; TRBD1 might be the D (6 bases). CDR1 is SQVTM and CDR2 is ANQGSEA in the germline V gene. V lost 4 bases and J 4 bases, leaving 11 bases between the germline ends. The CDR3 contains 14 residues. The CDR3 reads CSVATGSGANVLTF. In nucleotides, the CDR3 is TGCAGCGTTGCTACAGGGTCCGGGGCCAACGTCCTGACTTTC. The whole variable domain, filled in from reference TRBV29-1 and TRBJ2-6, reads SAVISQKPSRDICQRGTSLTIQCQVDSQVTMMFWYRQQPGQSLTLIATANQGSEATYESGFVIDKFPISRPNLTFSTLTVSNMSPEDSSIYLCSVATGSGANVLTFGAGSRLTVL.

Comments on this clonotype: The junction does not match germline at one end; this may be a read error. In DNA form, the CDR3 reads TGTGCTAGCAGCCAAAACAGGGGTGGATCCCTAGAGACCCAGTACTTC. It codes for CASSQNRGGSLETQYF. V and J are TRBV7-7 and TRBJ2-5; 7 bases are shared with TRBD1. CDR1 is SSHAT and CDR2 is FNYEAQ in the germline V gene (reference sequence). The CDR3 consists of 16 residues.

The sample holds one count of this clonotype. At one boundary the junction diverges from the germline segment, which might be a read error. The chain combines TRBV15 with TRBJ2-1; 13 nucleotides line up with TRBD2. The CDR3 has 14 amino acids. Germline CDR1 LNHNV, CDR2 YYDKDF (reference sequence). The CDR3 DNA follows: TGTGCCACCAACAGAGGACTAGCGGGAGATGAGCAGTTCTTC. Its protein is CATNRGLAGDEQFF.

This chain links TRBV5-6 with TRBJ1-1; no clear D. CDR1 is SGHDT and CDR2 is YYEEEE in the germline V gene. V was cut by 0 bases and J by 7 bases, with 7 bases left in between. This CDR3 contains 12 residues. CDR3: CASSLGAVEAFF. The CDR3 DNA sequence: TGTGCCAGCAGCTTGGGGGCCGTTGAAGCTTTCTTT.

The chain couples TRBV27 to TRBJ2-3, with TRBD2 as a possible D gene (6 bases). The CDR3 has 15 residues. Trimming removed 5 bases from V and 5 bases from J, with 17 bases in between. CDR1 is MNHEY, CDR2 SMNVEV, per germline (reference sequence). The CDR3 nucleotides are TGTGCCAGCAGTCCAAGGGGCGGGATCGAAGATACGCAGTATTTT. Translated: CASSPRGGIEDTQYF.

This chain links TRBV6-5 with TRBJ1-2; D perhaps matches TRBD1 (6 bases). The V gene's germline CDR1 is MNHEY and CDR2 SVGAGI. The germline V and J ends were trimmed by 0 bases and 5 bases, with 10 bases remaining between them. This CDR3 is built from 14 residues. The CDR3 bases are TGTGCCAGCAGTTACTCGGAGGGGGGGTATGGCTACACCTTC. Residues: CASSYSEGGYGYTF.

V is TRBV24-1 and J is TRBJ2-1, with 7 bases identical to TRBD2. The CDR3 has 14 amino acids. The germline V gene has CDR1 KGHDR and CDR2 SFDVKD. The V gene end was trimmed by 4 bases and the J gene end by 8 bases; junction bases not matched to a gene: 7. The CDR3 DNA is TGTGCCACCAGTGACCCTCGTACTAGCGATGAGCAGTTCTTC. This encodes CATSDPRTSDEQFF.

For the CDR3, the DNA is TGCGCCAGCAGCTGGGGACTAGACACCTACAATGAGCAGTTCTTC. Translating gives CASSWGLDTYNEQFF. The chain carries TRBV5-1 and TRBJ2-1; 8 bases match TRBD2. After removal of 3 bases from V and 2 bases from J, the junction contained 4 bases not matched to a gene. Germline CDR1 reads SGHRS; CDR2 reads YFSETQ. The CDR3 loop spans 15 amino acids.

V is TRBV7-2 and J is TRBJ2-6; D unresolved. Between the trimmed V and J ends, which lost 5 bases and 0 bases, there was a span of 20 bases. The CDR3 spans 19 residues. CDR1 is SGHTA, CDR2 FQGNSA, per germline. CDR3 DNA sequence: TGTGCCAGCAGCCATTCAGACAACAATCCTTACTCTGGGGCCAACGTCCTGACTTTC. It yields the protein CASSHSDNNPYSGANVLTF.

Only one count was recorded for this clonotype. The chain links TRBV2 to TRBJ2-1; possible D gene TRBD1, 6 bases. The CDR3 runs 10 residues. The V gene's germline CDR1 is SNHLY and CDR2 FYNNEI. Trimming removed 8 bases at V and 10 bases at J, with 9 bases between. The CDR3 sequence: CASQGGEQFF. The CDR3 coding sequence is TGTGCCAGCCAAGGGGGAGAGCAGTTCTTC. Full variable domain (rest looked up from reference TRBV2 and TRBJ2-1): EPEVTQTPSHQVTQMGQEVILRCVPISNHLYFYWYRQILGQKVEFLVSFYNNEISEKSEIFDDQFSVERPDGSNFTLKIRSTKLEDSAMYFCASQGGEQFFGPGTRLTVL.

This clonotype has a single count. DNA of the CDR3: TGCAGCGTTCGTCCCGGGACTAGCGGGAGTGCCCTTGATCAGTTCTTC. Protein product: CSVRPGTSGSALDQFF. J is TRBJ2-1 and V is TRBV29-1; 14 bases agree with TRBD2. Germline V gene sequence: CDR1 SQVTM, CDR2 ANQGSEA. The CDR3 extends over 16 amino acids. J lost 13 bases, V lost 5 bases, and 16 bases had no gene match.

The chain employs TRBV9 and TRBJ2-1; 8 bases match TRBD2. The V and J ends lost 6 bases and 5 bases, in that order; junction bases with no gene match: 4. This CDR3 has 13 amino acids. Germline V gives CDR1 SGDLS, CDR2 YYNGEE. For the CDR3, the DNA is TGTGCCAGCAACGGCGGGAGGCACAATGAGCAGTTCTTC. The encoded protein is CASNGGRHNEQFF.

This sequence joins TRBV30 and TRBJ2-1; the D call may be TRBD1 or TRBD2 (7 bases each). Germline V gene data show CDR1 as GTSNPN and CDR2 as SVGIG (reference sequence). Trimming pared 5 bases from V and 3 bases from J, leaving 14 bases between. The CDR3 runs to 14 residues. In DNA, the CDR3 is TGTGCCTGGGACCAGGGGGGGATCTACAATGAGCAGTTCTTC. Translating it yields CAWDQGGIYNEQFF.

V is TRBV6-6 and J is TRBJ2-7, with a weak D call TRBD2 (6 bases). The germline V gene has CDR1 MNHNY and CDR2 SVGAGI (reference sequence). The CDR3 contains 14 residues. The ends were cut back, 0 bases at V and 6 bases at J, with 12 bases in the middle. CDR3 amino acids: CASSYSTGELEQYF. As DNA, the CDR3 is TGTGCCAGCAGTTACTCGACGGGGGAGCTCGAGCAGTACTTC.

V gene TRBV13 combines with J gene TRBJ2-3; D uncertain. V was cut by 5 bases and J by 2 bases, with 5 bases left in between. From germline, CDR1 is PRHDT and CDR2 FYEKMQ (reference sequence). CDR3 size: 12 residues. The CDR3 region is CASSTHTDTQYF. The CDR3, as DNA: TGTGCCAGCAGCACCCACACAGATACGCAGTATTTT.